Included here is one TCR beta chain sequence, with context. The TCR beta repertoire was assessed by survey-level immunoSEQ sequencing. The repertoire was sequenced with immunoSEQ multiplex PCR; TCRdb's copy has only in-frame clones and lacks some. The table lists under 90,000 clones, around 93% of them singletons. Deletions cut 5 bases from V and 7 bases from J, with 12 bases between. Germline V lookup: CDR1 LNHNV, CDR2 YYDKDF (reference sequence). The CDR3 totals 13 residues. The sequence was obtained from a man aged 40-50 years with rheumatoid arthritis. The material sequenced was PBMCs. V gene TRBV15 combines with J gene TRBJ2-1, with D tentatively TRBD2 (6 bases). The CDR3 region is CATSSWDSNEQFF. DNA for the CDR3: TGTGCCACCAGCTCCTGGGACTCGAATGAGCAGTTCTTC.